The entry below gives a single T cell receptor beta chain sequence along with its context. The sample is drawn from a study of blood T cell repertoires in COVID-19. Study-wide context: Samples taken during acute and convalescent COVID-19 were collected in the United States, Italy and Spain.

Generated by immunoSEQ multiplex PCR, the TCRdb table keeps only in-frame clones and is missing some. The top ten clones hold over 1.5% of a sample with over 90,000 clones, 65% to 90% of them seen once. The CDR3 spans 15 residues. With V trimmed by 5 bases and J by 5 bases, 8 bases remained unmatched. In germline, CDR1 is KGHDR, CDR2 SFDVKD. The source material was peripheral blood. The origin of this receptor is an elderly man with acute or convalescent COVID-19. This chain connects TRBV24-1 to TRBJ2-5; TRBD1 agrees at 9 bases. The CDR3 sequence is CATSVSNRGRETQYF. For the CDR3, the DNA is TGTGCCACCAGTGTTTCTAACAGGGGGCGGGAGACCCAGTACTTC.